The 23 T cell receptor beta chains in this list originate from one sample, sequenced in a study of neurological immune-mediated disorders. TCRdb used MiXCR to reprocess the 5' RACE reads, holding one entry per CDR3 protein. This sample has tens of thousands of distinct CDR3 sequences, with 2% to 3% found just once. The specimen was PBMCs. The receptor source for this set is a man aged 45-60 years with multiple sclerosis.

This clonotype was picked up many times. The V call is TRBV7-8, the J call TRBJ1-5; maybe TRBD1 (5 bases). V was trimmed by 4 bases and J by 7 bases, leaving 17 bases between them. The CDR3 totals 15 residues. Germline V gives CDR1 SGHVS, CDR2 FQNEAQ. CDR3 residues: CASSSWGGEGQPQHF. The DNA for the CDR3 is TGTGCCAGCAGCTCCTGGGGGGGAGAAGGCCAGCCCCAGCATTTT.

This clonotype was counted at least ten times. CDR3 sequence (DNA): TGCAGTGCTAACTATATTAGCACAGATACGCAGTATTTT. Residues: CSANYISTDTQYF. This chain links TRBV20-1 with TRBJ2-3; no reliable D call. V lost 4 bases to trimming and J lost 0 bases, with 8 bases between them. This CDR3 comprises 13 residues. Germline V gives CDR1 DFQATT, CDR2 SNEGSKA (reference sequence).

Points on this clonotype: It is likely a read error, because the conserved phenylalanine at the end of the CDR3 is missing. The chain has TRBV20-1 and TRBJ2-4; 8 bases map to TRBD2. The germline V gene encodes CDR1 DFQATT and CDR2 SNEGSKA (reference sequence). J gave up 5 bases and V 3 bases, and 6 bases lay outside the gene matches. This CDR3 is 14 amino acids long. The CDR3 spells CSASFGGAQNIQYC. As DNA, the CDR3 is TGCAGTGCTAGTTTCGGGGGGGCCCAAAACATTCAGTACTGC.

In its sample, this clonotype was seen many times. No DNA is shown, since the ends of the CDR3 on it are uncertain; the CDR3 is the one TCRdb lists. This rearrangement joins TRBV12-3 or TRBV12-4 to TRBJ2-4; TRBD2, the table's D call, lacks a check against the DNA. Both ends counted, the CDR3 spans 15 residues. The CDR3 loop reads CASSTSIHQRYIQYF.

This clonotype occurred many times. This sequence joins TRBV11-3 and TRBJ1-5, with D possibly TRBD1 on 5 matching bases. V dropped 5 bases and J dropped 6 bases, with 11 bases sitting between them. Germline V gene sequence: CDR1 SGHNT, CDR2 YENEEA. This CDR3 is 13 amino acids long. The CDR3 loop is CASSRGVGQPQHF. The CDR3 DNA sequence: TGTGCCAGCAGCCGGGGGGTAGGTCAGCCCCAGCATTTT.

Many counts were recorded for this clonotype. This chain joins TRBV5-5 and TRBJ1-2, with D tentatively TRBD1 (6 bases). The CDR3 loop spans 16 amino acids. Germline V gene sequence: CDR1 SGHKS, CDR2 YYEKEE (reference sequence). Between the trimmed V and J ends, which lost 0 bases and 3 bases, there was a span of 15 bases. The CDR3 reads CASSLGNREADYGYTF. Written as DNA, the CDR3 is TGTGCCAGCAGCTTGGGCAACAGGGAGGCGGACTATGGCTACACCTTC.

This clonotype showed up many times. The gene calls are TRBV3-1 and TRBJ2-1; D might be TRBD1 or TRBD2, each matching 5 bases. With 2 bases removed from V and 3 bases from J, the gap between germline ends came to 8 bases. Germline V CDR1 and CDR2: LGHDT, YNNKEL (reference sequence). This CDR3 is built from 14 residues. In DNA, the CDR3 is TGTGCCAGCAGCCAACTGGGGGACTACAATGAGCAGTTCTTC. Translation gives CASSQLGDYNEQFF.

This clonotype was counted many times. The CDR3 DNA is TGTGCCAGCAGCCGCGGGACAGCTAACTATGGCTACACCTTC. It translates to CASSRGTANYGYTF. The J gene is TRBJ1-2, the V gene TRBV5-6; 7 bases are shared with TRBD1. CDR3 length: 14 amino acids. V shed 4 bases, J shed 0 bases, and the junction held 3 bases outside the gene matches. Per the germline V gene, CDR1 is SGHDT and CDR2 is YYEEEE.

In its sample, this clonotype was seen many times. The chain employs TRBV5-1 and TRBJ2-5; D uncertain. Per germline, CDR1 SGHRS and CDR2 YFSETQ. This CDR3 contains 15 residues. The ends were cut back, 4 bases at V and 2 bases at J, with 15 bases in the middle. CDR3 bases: TGCGCCAGCAGCCCCTCTTCCCGGCAGCAAGAGACCCAGTACTTC. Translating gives CASSPSSRQQETQYF.

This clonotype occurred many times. The CDR3 region has the DNA TGTGCCATCAGTGAGTCGTGGACAGGGCTTCGGAAGACCCAGTACTTC. Protein sequence: CAISESWTGLRKTQYF. The chain employs TRBV10-3 and TRBJ2-5; 8 bases align to TRBD1. The trim removed 0 bases at V and 6 bases at J, leaving 9 bases unmatched. This CDR3 has 16 amino acids. Germline values: CDR1 ENHRY, CDR2 SYGVKD.

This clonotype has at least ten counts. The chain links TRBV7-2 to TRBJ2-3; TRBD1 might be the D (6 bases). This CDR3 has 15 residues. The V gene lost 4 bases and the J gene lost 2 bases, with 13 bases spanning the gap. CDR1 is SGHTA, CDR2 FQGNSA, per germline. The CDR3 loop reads CASSSTGDNTDTQYF. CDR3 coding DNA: TGTGCCAGCAGCTCGACAGGCGACAACACAGATACGCAGTATTTT.

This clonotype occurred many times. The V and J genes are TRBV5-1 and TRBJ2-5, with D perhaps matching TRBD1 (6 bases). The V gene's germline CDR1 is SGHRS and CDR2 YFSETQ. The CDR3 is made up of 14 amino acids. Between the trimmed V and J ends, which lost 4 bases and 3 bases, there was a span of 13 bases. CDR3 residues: CASSLGTNEETQYF. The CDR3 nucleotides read TGCGCCAGCAGCCTTGGGACAAATGAAGAGACCCAGTACTTC.

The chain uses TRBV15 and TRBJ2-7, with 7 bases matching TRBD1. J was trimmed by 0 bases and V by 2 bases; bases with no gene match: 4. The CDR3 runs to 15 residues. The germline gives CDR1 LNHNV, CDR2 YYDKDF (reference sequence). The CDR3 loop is CATSRRDSSSYEQYF. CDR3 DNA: TGTGCCACCAGCAGACGGGACAGCAGCTCCTACGAGCAGTACTTC.

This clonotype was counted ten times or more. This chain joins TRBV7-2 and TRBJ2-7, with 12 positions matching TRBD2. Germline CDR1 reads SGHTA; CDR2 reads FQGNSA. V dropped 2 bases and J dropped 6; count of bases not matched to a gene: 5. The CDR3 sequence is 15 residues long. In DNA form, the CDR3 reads TGTGCCAGCAGCTTACTAGCGGGGGGGCTTAGCGAGCAGTACTTC. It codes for CASSLLAGGLSEQYF.

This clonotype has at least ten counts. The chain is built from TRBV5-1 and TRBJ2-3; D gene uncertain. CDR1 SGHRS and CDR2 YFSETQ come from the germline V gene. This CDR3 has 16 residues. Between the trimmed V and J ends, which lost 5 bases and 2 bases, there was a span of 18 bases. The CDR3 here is CASSPISGGNTDTQYF. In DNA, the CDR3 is TGCGCCAGCAGTCCCATTTCAGGCGGCAACACAGATACGCAGTATTTT.

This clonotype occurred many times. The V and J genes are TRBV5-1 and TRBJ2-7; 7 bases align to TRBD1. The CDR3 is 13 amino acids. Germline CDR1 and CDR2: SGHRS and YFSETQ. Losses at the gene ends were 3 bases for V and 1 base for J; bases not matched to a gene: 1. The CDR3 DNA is TGCGCCAGCAGCTCGACAGGGTCCTACGAGCAGTACTTC. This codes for CASSSTGSYEQYF.

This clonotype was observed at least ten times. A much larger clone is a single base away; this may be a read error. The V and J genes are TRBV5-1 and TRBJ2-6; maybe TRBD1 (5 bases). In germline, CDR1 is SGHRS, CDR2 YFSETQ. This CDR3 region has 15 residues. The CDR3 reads CASSLDISGAKVLTF. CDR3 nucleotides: TGCGCCAGCAGCTTGGACATCTCTGGGGCCAAAGTCCTGACTTTC.

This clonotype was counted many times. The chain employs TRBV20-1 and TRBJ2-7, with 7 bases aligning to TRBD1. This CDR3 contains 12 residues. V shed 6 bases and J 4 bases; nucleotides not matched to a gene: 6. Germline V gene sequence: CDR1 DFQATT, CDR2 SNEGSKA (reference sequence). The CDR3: CSARQGTYEQYF. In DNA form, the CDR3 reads TGCAGTGCCAGACAGGGTACATACGAGCAGTACTTC.

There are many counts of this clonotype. In DNA form, the CDR3 reads TGCAGCGTCCAAGGGACAGGGGGATCAGATACGCAGTATTTT. This encodes CSVQGTGGSDTQYF. The chain links TRBV29-1 to TRBJ2-3; the match to TRBD1 covers 11 bases. Germline V gene sequence: CDR1 SQVTM, CDR2 ANQGSEA. The CDR3 covers 14 residues. Unmatched junction bases numbered 6, after V lost 6 bases and J lost 4 bases.

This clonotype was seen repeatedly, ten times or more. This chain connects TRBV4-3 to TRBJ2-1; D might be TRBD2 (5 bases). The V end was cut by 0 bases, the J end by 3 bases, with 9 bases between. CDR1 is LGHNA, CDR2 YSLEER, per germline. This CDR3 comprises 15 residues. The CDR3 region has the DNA TGCGCCAGCAGCCAAGATGCACGGGGCTACAATGAGCAGTTCTTC. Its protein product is CASSQDARGYNEQFF.

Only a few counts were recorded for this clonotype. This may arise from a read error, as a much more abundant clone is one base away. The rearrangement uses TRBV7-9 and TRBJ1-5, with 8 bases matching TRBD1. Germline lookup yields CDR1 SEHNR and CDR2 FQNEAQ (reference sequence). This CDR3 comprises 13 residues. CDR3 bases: TGTGCCTGTGGACAGGGCGGCAATCAGCCCCAGAATTTT. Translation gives CACGQGGNQPQNF.

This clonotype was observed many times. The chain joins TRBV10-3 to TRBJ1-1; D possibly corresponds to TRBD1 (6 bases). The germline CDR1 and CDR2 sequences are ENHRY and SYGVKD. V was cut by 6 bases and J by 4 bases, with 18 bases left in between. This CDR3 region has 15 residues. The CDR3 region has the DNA TGTGCCATCAGCCCTACGACAGGTAGGATCACTGAAGCTTTCTTT. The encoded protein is CAISPTTGRITEAFF.

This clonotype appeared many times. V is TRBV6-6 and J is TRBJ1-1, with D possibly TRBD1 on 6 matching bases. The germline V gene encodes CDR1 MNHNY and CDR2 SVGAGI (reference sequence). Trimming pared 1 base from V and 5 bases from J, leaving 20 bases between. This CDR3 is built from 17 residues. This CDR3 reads CASSYFRRGLRKTEAFF. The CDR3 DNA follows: TGTGCCAGCAGTTACTTTCGGAGGGGGTTAAGGAAGACTGAAGCTTTCTTT.